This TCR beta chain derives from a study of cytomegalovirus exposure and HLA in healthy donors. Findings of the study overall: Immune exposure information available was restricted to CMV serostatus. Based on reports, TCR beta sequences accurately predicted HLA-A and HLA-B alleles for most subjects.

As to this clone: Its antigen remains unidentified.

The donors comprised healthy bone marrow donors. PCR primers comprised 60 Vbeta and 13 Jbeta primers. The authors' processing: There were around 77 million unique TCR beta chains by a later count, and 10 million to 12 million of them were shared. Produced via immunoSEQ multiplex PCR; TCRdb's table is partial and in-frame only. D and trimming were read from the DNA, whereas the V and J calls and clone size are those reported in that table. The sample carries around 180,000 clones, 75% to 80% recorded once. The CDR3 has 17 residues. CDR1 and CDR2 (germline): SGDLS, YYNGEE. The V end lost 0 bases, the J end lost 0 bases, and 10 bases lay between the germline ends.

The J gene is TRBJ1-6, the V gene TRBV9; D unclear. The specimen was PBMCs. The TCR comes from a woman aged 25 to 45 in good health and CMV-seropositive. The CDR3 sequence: CASSVGAVSSYNSPLHF. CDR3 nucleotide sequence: TGTGCCAGCAGCGTAGGGGCAGTTAGCTCCTATAATTCACCCCTCCACTTT. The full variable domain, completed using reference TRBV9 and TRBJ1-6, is DSGVTQTPKHLITATGQRVTLRCSPRSGDLSVYWYQQSLDQGLQFLIQYYNGEERAKGNILERFSAQQFPDLHSELNLSSLELGDSALYFCASSVGAVSSYNSPLHFGNGTRLTVT.